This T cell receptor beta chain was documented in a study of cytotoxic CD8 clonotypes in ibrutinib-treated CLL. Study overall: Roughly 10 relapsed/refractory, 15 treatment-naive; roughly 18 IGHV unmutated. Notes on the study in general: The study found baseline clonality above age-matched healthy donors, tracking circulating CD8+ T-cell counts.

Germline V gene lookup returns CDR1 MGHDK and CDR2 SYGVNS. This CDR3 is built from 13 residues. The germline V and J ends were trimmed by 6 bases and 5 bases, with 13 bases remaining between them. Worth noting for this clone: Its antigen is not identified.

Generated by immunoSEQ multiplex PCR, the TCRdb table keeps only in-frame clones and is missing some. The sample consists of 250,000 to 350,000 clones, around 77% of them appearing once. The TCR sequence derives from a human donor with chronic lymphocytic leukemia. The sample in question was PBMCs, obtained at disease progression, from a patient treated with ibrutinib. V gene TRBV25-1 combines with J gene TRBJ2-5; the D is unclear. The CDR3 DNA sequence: TGTGCCAGCAGCTCCCCGGCCGGGGAGACCCAGTACTTC. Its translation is CASSSPAGETQYF.